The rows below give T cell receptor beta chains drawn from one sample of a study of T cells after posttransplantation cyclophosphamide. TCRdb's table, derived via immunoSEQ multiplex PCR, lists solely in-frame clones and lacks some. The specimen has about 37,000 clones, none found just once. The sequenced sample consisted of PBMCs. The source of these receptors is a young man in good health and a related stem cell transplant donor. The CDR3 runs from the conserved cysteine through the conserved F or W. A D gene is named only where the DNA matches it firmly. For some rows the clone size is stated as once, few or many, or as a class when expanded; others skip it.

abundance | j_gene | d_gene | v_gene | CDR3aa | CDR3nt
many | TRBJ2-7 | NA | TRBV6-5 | CASSYVDGSGAYEQYF | TGTGCCAGCAGTTACGTCGACGGGTCGGGGGCCTACGAGCAGTACTTC
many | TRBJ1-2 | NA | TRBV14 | CASSQSDYGYTF | TGTGCCAGCAGCCAAAGCGATTATGGCTACACCTTC
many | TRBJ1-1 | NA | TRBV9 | CASSVGHSGQAIEAFF | TGTGCCAGCAGCGTAGGTCATAGTGGACAAGCCATTGAAGCTTTCTTT
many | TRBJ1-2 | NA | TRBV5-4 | CASSLDRTADGYTF | TGTGCCAGCAGCTTGGATCGGACAGCCGATGGCTACACCTTC
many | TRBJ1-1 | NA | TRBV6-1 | CASSEISVTEAFF | TGTGCCAGCAGTGAAATTTCGGTGACTGAAGCTTTCTTT
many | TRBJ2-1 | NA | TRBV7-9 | CASSLGTGTEQFF | TGTGCCAGCAGCTTAGGCACAGGGACTGAGCAGTTCTTC
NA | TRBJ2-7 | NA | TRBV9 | CAIIFKQETAYEQYF | TGTGCCATTATTTTCAAGCAGGAGACGGCATACGAGCAGTACTTC
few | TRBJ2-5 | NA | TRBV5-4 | CASSQTGQETQYF | TGTGCCAGCAGCCAAACGGGCCAAGAGACCCAGTACTTC
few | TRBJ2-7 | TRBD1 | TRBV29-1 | CSVAQGARYEQYF | TGCAGCGTAGCACAGGGGGCGAGATACGAGCAGTACTTC
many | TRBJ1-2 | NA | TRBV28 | CASSTTGGFNYGYTF | TGTGCCAGCAGTACTACGGGGGGTTTTAACTATGGCTACACCTTC
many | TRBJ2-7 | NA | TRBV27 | CASSFTLAGEQYF | TGTGCCAGCAGTTTCACCCTTGCGGGGGAGCAGTACTTC
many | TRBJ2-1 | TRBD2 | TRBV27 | CASWSRGVHNEQFF | TGTGCCAGCTGGTCGCGGGGGGTTCACAATGAGCAGTTCTTC
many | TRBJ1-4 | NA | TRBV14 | CASSPSNRANEKLFF | TGTGCCAGCAGCCCTTCAAACCGGGCTAATGAAAAACTGTTTTTT
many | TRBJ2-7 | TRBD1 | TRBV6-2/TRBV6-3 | CASSGGWTGSYEQYF | TGTGCCAGCAGTGGGGGTTGGACAGGCTCCTACGAGCAGTACTTC
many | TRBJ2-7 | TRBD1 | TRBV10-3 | CAISDGTGYYEQYF | TGTGCCATCAGTGACGGGACAGGGTACTACGAGCAGTACTTC
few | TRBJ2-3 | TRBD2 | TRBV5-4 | CASSATSGGAVYTQYF | TGTGCCAGCAGCGCCACTAGCGGGGGGGCCGTATATACGCAGTATTTT
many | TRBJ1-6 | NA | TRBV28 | CASSPLGQYNSPLHF | TGTGCCAGCAGTCCGCTTGGACAGTATAATTCACCCCTCCACTTT
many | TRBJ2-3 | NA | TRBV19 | CASSTSGDTQYF | TGTGCCAGTAGTACCAGCGGAGATACGCAGTATTTT
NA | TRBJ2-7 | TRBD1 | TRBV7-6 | CASSPRTGDATEQYF | TGTGCCAGCAGCCCGAGGACAGGAGACGCTACTGAGCAGTACTTC
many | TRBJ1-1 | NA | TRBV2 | CASRDDRVTEAFF | TGTGCCAGCAGGGACGACAGAGTCACTGAAGCTTTCTTT
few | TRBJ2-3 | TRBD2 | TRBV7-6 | CASSLGIAGADTDTQYF | TGTGCCAGCAGCTTAGGGATAGCGGGGGCTGACACAGATACGCAGTATTTT
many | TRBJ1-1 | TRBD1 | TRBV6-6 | CASSFPQGTNTEAFF | TGTGCCAGCAGTTTCCCACAGGGGACGAACACTGAAGCTTTCTTT
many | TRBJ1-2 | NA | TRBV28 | CASSGWGYTF | TGTGCCAGCAGTGGCTGGGGCTACACCTTC
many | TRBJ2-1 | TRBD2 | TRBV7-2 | CASSPTSGGRYNEQFF | TGTGCCAGCAGCCCGACTAGCGGGGGCCGATACAATGAGCAGTTCTTC
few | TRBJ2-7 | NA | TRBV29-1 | CSVGNVYEQYF | TGCAGCGTTGGTAATGTCTACGAGCAGTACTTC
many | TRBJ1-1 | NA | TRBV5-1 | CASSLAGQDTEAFF | TGCGCCAGCAGCTTGGCCGGACAAGACACTGAAGCTTTCTTT
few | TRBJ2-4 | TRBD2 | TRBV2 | CASSEFRGGFVRAKNIQYF | TGTGCCAGCAGTGAATTCCGGGGGGGCTTTGTGCGGGCCAAAAACATTCAGTACTTC
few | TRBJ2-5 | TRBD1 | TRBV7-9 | CASSLALLRRGLETQYF | TGTGCCAGCAGCTTAGCTCTGTTAAGAAGGGGGCTGGAGACCCAGTACTTC
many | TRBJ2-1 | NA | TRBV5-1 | CASSIQGPPYNEQFF | TGCGCCAGCAGCATACAGGGACCTCCCTACAATGAGCAGTTCTTC
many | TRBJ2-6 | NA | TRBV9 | CASSAHSTGANVLTF | TGTGCCAGCAGCGCCCACAGTACTGGGGCCAACGTCCTGACTTTC
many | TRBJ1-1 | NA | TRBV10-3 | CAISGIAGRVNTEAFF | TGTGCCATCAGTGGCATAGCCGGCAGAGTGAACACTGAAGCTTTCTTT
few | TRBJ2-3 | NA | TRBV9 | CASGLSPGTDTQYF | TGTGCCAGCGGACTGTCCCCGGGCACAGATACGCAGTATTTT
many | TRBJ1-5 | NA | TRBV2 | CASSVAVSNQPQHF | TGTGCCAGCAGTGTTGCGGTTAGCAATCAGCCCCAGCATTTT
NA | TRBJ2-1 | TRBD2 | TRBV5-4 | CASSRTSYSYNEQFF | TGTGCCAGCAGCCGGACTAGTTACTCCTACAATGAGCAGTTCTTC
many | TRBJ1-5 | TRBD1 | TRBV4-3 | CASSRDRGLQPQHF | TGCGCCAGCAGCCGAGACAGGGGGCTTCAGCCCCAGCATTTT
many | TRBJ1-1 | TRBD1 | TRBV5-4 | CASSFLGGLNTEAFF | TGTGCCAGCAGCTTCTTAGGGGGCCTGAACACTGAAGCTTTCTTT
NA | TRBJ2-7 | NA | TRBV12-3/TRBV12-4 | CASSARGEQYF | TGTGCCAGCAGCGCACGGGGGGAGCAGTACTTC
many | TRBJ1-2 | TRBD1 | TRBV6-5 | CASSYYGQGAEGYTF | TGTGCCAGCAGTTACTATGGACAGGGGGCTGAGGGCTACACCTTC
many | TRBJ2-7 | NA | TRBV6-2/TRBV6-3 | CASSPQQLAQHSYEQYF | TGTGCCAGCAGTCCCCAACAGCTAGCGCAACACTCCTACGAGCAGTACTTC
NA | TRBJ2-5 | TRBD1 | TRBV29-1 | CSVLRQGGQETQYF | TGCAGCGTCCTGAGACAGGGCGGACAAGAGACCCAGTACTTC
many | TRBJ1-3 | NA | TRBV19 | CASSRQEGVLSGNTIYF | TGTGCCAGTAGCCGACAGGAAGGGGTGCTCTCTGGAAACACCATATATTTT
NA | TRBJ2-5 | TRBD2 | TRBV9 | CASSVDSGGPGETQYF | TGTGCCAGCAGCGTAGACAGCGGGGGGCCGGGTGAGACCCAGTACTTC